These T cell receptor beta chains were read from a single sample in a study of post-analysis software for immune sequencing data. In TCRdb, the PCR reads were re-called with MiXCR into one record per CDR3 protein. This table holds about 500,000 distinct CDR3 sequences, roughly 45% found once. Sample: blood. These receptors were obtained from a girl aged 5-17 years with multiple sclerosis. Each CDR3 is given with its conserved first and last residue. Fields, in order: J gene, D gene, V gene, clone size, CDR3 DNA, CDR3 protein. A D gene is named only where the DNA matches it firmly. Clone size is given for some rows only: seen once, a few or many times, or a class if the clone is expanded.

j_call: TRBJ2-7; d_call: TRBD2; v_call: TRBV3-1; clone_size: few; cdr3_nt: TGTGCCAGCAGCCAAGACGCTAGCGGGAGGGCCACCGAGCAGTACTTC; cdr3_aa: CASSQDASGRATEQYF
j_call: TRBJ1-5; d_call: TRBD1; v_call: TRBV27; clone_size: .; cdr3_nt: TGTGCCAGCACGAGGGGGCCCAATCAGCCCCAGCATTTT; cdr3_aa: CASTRGPNQPQHF
j_call: TRBJ2-1; d_call: TRBD1; v_call: TRBV29-1; clone_size: few; cdr3_nt: TGCAGCGTTGATGGGACAGGGGATGAGCAGTTCTTC; cdr3_aa: CSVDGTGDEQFF
j_call: TRBJ2-3; d_call: TRBD1; v_call: TRBV6-4; clone_size: .; cdr3_nt: TGTGCCAGCAGTGCAGGACAGGGCGGCGCACATACGCGGTATTTT; cdr3_aa: CASSAGQGGAHTRYF
j_call: TRBJ2-7; d_call: TRBD1; v_call: TRBV6-1; clone_size: .; cdr3_nt: TGTGCCAGCAGTCCACCGGGACAGGAGGGGTTCGAGCAGTACTTC; cdr3_aa: CASSPPGQEGFEQYF
j_call: TRBJ1-1; d_call: .; v_call: TRBV6-5; clone_size: once; cdr3_nt: TGTGCCAGCAGTTACCCCGGGCAGGAAGCTTTCTTT; cdr3_aa: CASSYPGQEAFF
j_call: TRBJ1-2; d_call: .; v_call: TRBV29-1; clone_size: .; cdr3_nt: TGCAGCGTTGGCACCCACCAGGTCGCGAACTATGGCTACACCTTC; cdr3_aa: CSVGTHQVANYGYTF
j_call: TRBJ2-3; d_call: .; v_call: TRBV4-1; clone_size: few; cdr3_nt: TGCGCCAGCAGCCAGCAACGGAGCGGAACAGATACGCAGTATTTT; cdr3_aa: CASSQQRSGTDTQYF
j_call: TRBJ2-7; d_call: .; v_call: TRBV5-1; clone_size: .; cdr3_nt: TGCGCCAGCAGCCGAGAGGGGGGCTCCTACGAGCAGTACTTC; cdr3_aa: CASSREGGSYEQYF
j_call: TRBJ2-6; d_call: .; v_call: TRBV29-1; clone_size: few; cdr3_nt: TGCAGCGTTGACAGCTCCTCTGGGGCCAACGTCCTGACTTTC; cdr3_aa: CSVDSSSGANVLTF
j_call: TRBJ2-3; d_call: .; v_call: TRBV7-6; clone_size: .; cdr3_nt: TGTGCCAGCAGCTTAGCGGGTAGCGGAGGCACAGATACGCAGTATTTT; cdr3_aa: CASSLAGSGGTDTQYF
j_call: TRBJ2-3; d_call: TRBD2; v_call: TRBV20-1; clone_size: .; cdr3_nt: TGCAGTGCTAGCTCGACTAGCGGGAGATCAGATACGCAGTATTTT; cdr3_aa: CSASSTSGRSDTQYF
j_call: TRBJ2-3; d_call: .; v_call: TRBV28; clone_size: .; cdr3_nt: TGTGCCAGCAGTTTAAAACCTTCAGGGGCAAGAACAGATACGCAGTATTTT; cdr3_aa: CASSLKPSGARTDTQYF
j_call: TRBJ2-2; d_call: .; v_call: TRBV5-1; clone_size: once; cdr3_nt: TGCGCCAGCAGAGAGGGCTTCTCCCTTAACACCGGGGAGCTGTTTTTT; cdr3_aa: CASREGFSLNTGELFF
j_call: TRBJ2-5; d_call: TRBD2; v_call: TRBV10-3; clone_size: .; cdr3_nt: TGTGCCATCAGTGAAGGCGGCGGGAGCCACCAAGAGACCCAGTACTTC; cdr3_aa: CAISEGGGSHQETQYF
j_call: TRBJ2-4; d_call: .; v_call: TRBV11-2; clone_size: .; cdr3_nt: TGTGCCAGCAGCCGACTAGCCAAAAACATTCAGTACTTC; cdr3_aa: CASSRLAKNIQYF
j_call: TRBJ1-2; d_call: .; v_call: TRBV15; clone_size: .; cdr3_nt: TGTGCCACCAGCAGAGATCGGTCAGTACGAGGCTACACCTTC; cdr3_aa: CATSRDRSVRGYTF
j_call: TRBJ2-7; d_call: TRBD2; v_call: TRBV6-1; clone_size: .; cdr3_nt: TGTGCCACCTGGACCAGCGGGATTGGCGACGAGCAGTACTTC; cdr3_aa: CATWTSGIGDEQYF
j_call: TRBJ2-7; d_call: TRBD2; v_call: TRBV28; clone_size: .; cdr3_nt: TGTGCCAGCAGTTCTAGCGGGAGGGCTATATACGAGCAGTACTTC; cdr3_aa: CASSSSGRAIYEQYF
j_call: TRBJ1-4; d_call: .; v_call: TRBV6-6; clone_size: .; cdr3_nt: TGTGCCAGCAGCTTCCGTCAGGGGAGAAGTAATGAAAAACTGTTTTTT; cdr3_aa: CASSFRQGRSNEKLFF
j_call: TRBJ1-1; d_call: .; v_call: TRBV7-2; clone_size: .; cdr3_nt: TGTGCCAGCAGCTTAGCGGCAGTCTCCGGCACTGAAGCTTTCTTT; cdr3_aa: CASSLAAVSGTEAFF
j_call: TRBJ1-1; d_call: .; v_call: TRBV29-1; clone_size: .; cdr3_nt: TGCAGCGTTGAATCGTTATGGGCGAACACTGAAGCTTTCTTT; cdr3_aa: CSVESLWANTEAFF
j_call: TRBJ2-7; d_call: .; v_call: TRBV6-1; clone_size: .; cdr3_nt: TGTGCCAGCAGTGAAGAAAGGGGGAACTACGAGCAGTACTTC; cdr3_aa: CASSEERGNYEQYF
j_call: TRBJ2-1; d_call: TRBD2; v_call: TRBV12-3/TRBV12-4; clone_size: .; cdr3_nt: TGTGCCAGCAGTTTTTCGAGGGGCATTAGCGGGAGGGCCGGTGGAGAGCAGTTCTTC; cdr3_aa: CASSFSRGISGRAGGEQFF
j_call: TRBJ2-1; d_call: TRBD1; v_call: TRBV24-1; clone_size: .; cdr3_nt: TGTGCCACCAGTGATGACGGACAGGGGGCGGGGAATGAGCAGTTCTTC; cdr3_aa: CATSDDGQGAGNEQFF
j_call: TRBJ2-1; d_call: TRBD2; v_call: TRBV29-1; clone_size: .; cdr3_nt: TGCAGCGTCGAGAGGGGTAGGGGCCGGGGGGAGACCCAGTTCTTC; cdr3_aa: CSVERGRGRGETQFF
j_call: TRBJ1-5; d_call: TRBD1; v_call: TRBV20-1; clone_size: many; cdr3_nt: TGCAGTGCTGGACAGGGGTCTCAGCCCCAGCATTTT; cdr3_aa: CSAGQGSQPQHF
j_call: TRBJ1-4; d_call: TRBD1; v_call: TRBV27; clone_size: .; cdr3_nt: TGTGCCAGCAGTTCGGTACCGGGACAGGGCGATGAAAAACTGTTTTTT; cdr3_aa: CASSSVPGQGDEKLFF
j_call: TRBJ2-7; d_call: TRBD2; v_call: TRBV5-1; clone_size: many; cdr3_nt: TGCGCCAGCAGGCCCGGGACTAGCACGTACGAGCAGTACTTC; cdr3_aa: CASRPGTSTYEQYF
j_call: TRBJ1-1; d_call: TRBD1; v_call: TRBV4-2; clone_size: .; cdr3_nt: TGTGCCAGCAGCCAGGCAGGGGGCCACACTGAAGCTTTCTTT; cdr3_aa: CASSQAGGHTEAFF
j_call: TRBJ1-4; d_call: TRBD1; v_call: TRBV10-3; clone_size: few; cdr3_nt: TGTGCCATCAGTGAGTGGACAGGACCTAATGAAAAACTGTTTTTT; cdr3_aa: CAISEWTGPNEKLFF
j_call: TRBJ1-5; d_call: .; v_call: TRBV12-3/TRBV12-4; clone_size: few; cdr3_nt: TGTGCCAGCAGTTATCATCCAGGGACTCAGCCCCAGCATTTT; cdr3_aa: CASSYHPGTQPQHF
j_call: TRBJ2-7; d_call: TRBD2; v_call: TRBV20-1; clone_size: .; cdr3_nt: TGCAGTGCCAAAAGGGCGGGAGCAGTCAACGAGCAGTACTTC; cdr3_aa: CSAKRAGAVNEQYF
j_call: TRBJ2-3; d_call: TRBD1; v_call: TRBV12-3/TRBV12-4; clone_size: .; cdr3_nt: TGTGCCAGCAGTCGGACAGGGGAGGCAGATACGCAGTATTTT; cdr3_aa: CASSRTGEADTQYF
j_call: TRBJ2-5; d_call: .; v_call: TRBV29-1; clone_size: many; cdr3_nt: TGCAGCGTTGAAAACAGGGGACTTCGGTCCCAGTACTTC; cdr3_aa: CSVENRGLRSQYF
j_call: TRBJ2-5; d_call: .; v_call: TRBV7-3; clone_size: .; cdr3_nt: TGTGCCAGCAGCCCAGATGGACGAGAGACCCAGTACTTC; cdr3_aa: CASSPDGRETQYF